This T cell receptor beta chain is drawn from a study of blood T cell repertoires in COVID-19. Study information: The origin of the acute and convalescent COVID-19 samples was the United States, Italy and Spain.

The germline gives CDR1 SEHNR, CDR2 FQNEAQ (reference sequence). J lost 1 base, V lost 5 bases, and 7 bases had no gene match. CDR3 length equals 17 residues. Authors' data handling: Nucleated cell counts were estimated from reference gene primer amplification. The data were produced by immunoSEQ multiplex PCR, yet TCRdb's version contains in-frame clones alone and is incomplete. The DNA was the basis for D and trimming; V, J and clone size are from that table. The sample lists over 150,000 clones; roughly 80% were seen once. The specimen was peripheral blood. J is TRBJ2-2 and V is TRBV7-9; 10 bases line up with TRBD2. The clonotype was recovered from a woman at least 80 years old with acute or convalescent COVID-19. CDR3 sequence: CASSLGTSGKNTGELFF. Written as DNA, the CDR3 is TGTGCCAGCAGCCTGGGAACTAGCGGGAAGAACACCGGGGAGCTGTTTTTT.